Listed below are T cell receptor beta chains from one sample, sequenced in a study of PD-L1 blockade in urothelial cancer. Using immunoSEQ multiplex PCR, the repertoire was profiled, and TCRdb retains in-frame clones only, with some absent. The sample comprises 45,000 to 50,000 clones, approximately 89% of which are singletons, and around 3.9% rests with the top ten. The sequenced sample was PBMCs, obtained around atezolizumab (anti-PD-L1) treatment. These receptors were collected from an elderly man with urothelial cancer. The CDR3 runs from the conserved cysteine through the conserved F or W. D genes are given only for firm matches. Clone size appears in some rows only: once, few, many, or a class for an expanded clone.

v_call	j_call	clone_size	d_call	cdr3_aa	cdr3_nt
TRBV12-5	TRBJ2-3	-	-	CASGGGRALTDTQYF	TGTGCTAGTGGGGGAGGCAGGGCATTAACAGATACGCAGTATTTT
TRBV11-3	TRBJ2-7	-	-	CASSPSTDYEQYF	TGTGCCAGCAGCCCGTCGACAGACTACGAGCAGTACTTC
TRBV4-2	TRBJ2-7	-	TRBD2	CASSENPLAGGREQYF	TGTGCCAGCAGCGAAAATCCACTAGCGGGAGGGCGCGAGCAGTACTTC
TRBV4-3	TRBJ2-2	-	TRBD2	CASSRGLDTGELFF	TGCGCCAGCAGCCGAGGACTAGATACCGGGGAGCTGTTTTTT
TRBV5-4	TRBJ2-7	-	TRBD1	CASSLGGTGAYEQYF	TGTGCCAGCAGCTTGGGGGGGACAGGGGCCTACGAGCAGTACTTC
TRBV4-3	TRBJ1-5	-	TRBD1	CASSQDRGGGQPQHF	TGCGCCAGCAGCCAGGACAGGGGAGGGGGTCAGCCCCAGCATTTT
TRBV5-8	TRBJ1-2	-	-	CASSLDRNYGYTF	TGTGCCAGCAGCCTTGACAGGAACTATGGCTACACCTTC
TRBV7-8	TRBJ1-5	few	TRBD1	CASSSTDRGFNQPQHF	TGTGCCAGCAGCTCAACCGACAGGGGGTTCAATCAGCCCCAGCATTTT
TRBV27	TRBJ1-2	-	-	CASSWRGAGLGYGYTF	TGTGCCAGCAGTTGGAGGGGCGCTGGGCTTGGCTATGGCTACACCTTC
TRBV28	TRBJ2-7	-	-	CASATTTRVSSYEQYF	TGTGCCAGCGCAACCACGACCAGGGTGTCCAGCTACGAGCAGTACTTC